This is a list of T cell receptor beta chains from one sample in a study of blood T cells in healthy people across ages. In TCRdb, the 5' RACE reads were re-called with MiXCR into one record per CDR3 protein. The profile shows roughly 2 million distinct CDR3 sequences, 49% of them singletons. The sequenced sample was blood. These receptors originate from a woman in her 40s in good health. Both conserved end residues are part of each CDR3. A D gene is named only where the DNA matches it firmly. Expanded clones are given a class, and other clones once, few, many or no size at all.

j_call,d_call,clone_size,v_call,cdr3_nt,cdr3_aa
TRBJ2-1,TRBD1,NA,TRBV19,TGTGCCAGTAGTATGGGACAGCAGCTAAATGAGCAGTTCTTC,CASSMGQQLNEQFF
TRBJ2-7,TRBD1,NA,TRBV5-6,TGTGCCAGCAGCTTGGGTGGGACAGCTGACGAGCAGTACTTC,CASSLGGTADEQYF
TRBJ2-7,TRBD2,NA,TRBV9,TGTGCCAGCAGCGTAGTTCCAGCGGGGGTCCTAAGCTCCTACAATGAGCAGTACTTC,CASSVVPAGVLSSYNEQYF
TRBJ2-1,NA,NA,TRBV20-1,TGCAGTGCTAGAGGTCCCCGGGGGGCGTATGAGCAGTTCTTC,CSARGPRGAYEQFF
TRBJ2-5,NA,few,TRBV10-3,TGTGCCATCAGTCCAGGGGAGTCGGAGACCCAGTACTTC,CAISPGESETQYF
TRBJ2-1,NA,NA,TRBV6-6,TGTGCCAACAGTTACTCGAGGCTAAGGGAGGCGAATGAGCAGTTCTTC,CANSYSRLREANEQFF
TRBJ2-4,NA,few,TRBV6-2/TRBV6-3,TGTGCCAGCAGTTACTCACGGGGAATTCAGTACTTC,CASSYSRGIQYF
TRBJ2-1,NA,many,TRBV4-3,TGTGCCAGCAGCGGGACAGGCTACAATGAGCAGTTCTTC,CASSGTGYNEQFF
TRBJ2-7,NA,NA,TRBV4-1,TGCGCCAGCAGCGAAGGATCCTATAGCTCCTACAATGAGCAGTACTTC,CASSEGSYSSYNEQYF
TRBJ2-3,NA,NA,TRBV12-3/TRBV12-4,TGTGCCAGCAGTCTCACCGCGGCGGCAGATACGCAGTATTTT,CASSLTAAADTQYF
TRBJ1-2,NA,NA,TRBV5-5,TGTGCCAGCAGCTTAATCTCAGGGTCCAACTATGGCTACACCTTC,CASSLISGSNYGYTF
TRBJ2-5,TRBD1,few,TRBV7-9,TGTGCCAGCAGCCCGAAGGGGACAGATGAAGAGACCCAGTACTTC,CASSPKGTDEETQYF
TRBJ2-4,NA,few,TRBV5-6,TGTGCCAGCAGCTTGTACGGGAACGAAGCCAAAAACATTCAGTACTTC,CASSLYGNEAKNIQYF
TRBJ1-1,NA,NA,TRBV7-2,TGTGCCAGCAGCTATCAGGACATGAACACTGAAGCTTTCTTT,CASSYQDMNTEAFF
TRBJ2-1,NA,NA,TRBV7-9,TGTGCCAGCAGCACAGGGACTATCCAGGGGGACAATGAGCAGTTCTTC,CASSTGTIQGDNEQFF
TRBJ1-1,NA,once,TRBV28,TGTGCCAGCAGTTTTATCGCTGAAGCTTTCTTT,CASSFIAEAFF
TRBJ2-7,NA,few,TRBV5-1,TGCGCCAGCAGCCTGGGACGGACAGATGTGGGGGAGCAGTACTTC,CASSLGRTDVGEQYF
TRBJ1-5,TRBD1,NA,TRBV27,TGTGCCAGCAGTTTAGCCCCGGGACAGGGGAGCGTTCAGCCCCAGCATTTT,CASSLAPGQGSVQPQHF
TRBJ1-2,NA,few,TRBV15,TGTGCCACCAGCAGAAGGGACACCAACTATGGCTACACCTTC,CATSRRDTNYGYTF
TRBJ1-2,NA,NA,TRBV12-3/TRBV12-4,TGTGCCAGCAGATGGGGACGGGAGGGCTATGGCTACACCTTC,CASRWGREGYGYTF
TRBJ2-3,TRBD1,NA,TRBV5-1,TGCGCCAGCAGCCCTCGGACAGGGGGAGACTTAGGATATACGCAGTATTTT,CASSPRTGGDLGYTQYF
TRBJ2-7,TRBD1,NA,TRBV7-2,TGTGCCAGCAGCCCCAACGTCGGGACAGGGTCCTACGAGCAGTACTTC,CASSPNVGTGSYEQYF
TRBJ2-3,TRBD1,few,TRBV20-1,TGCAGTGCCCGGACAGGGGGTGGAACAGATACGCAGTATTTT,CSARTGGGTDTQYF
TRBJ2-5,NA,NA,TRBV10-3,TGTGCCACAGGGCTTGAAGAGACCCAGTACTTC,CATGLEETQYF
TRBJ2-5,TRBD1,few,TRBV6-5,TGTGCCAGCAATCGGGACAGCTACCTTAGCAAGGAGACCCAGTACTTC,CASNRDSYLSKETQYF
TRBJ2-7,TRBD1,NA,TRBV28,TGTGCCAGCAGGCAGGGGTCTTGGGACAGGAGCTCCTACGAGCAGTACTTC,CASRQGSWDRSSYEQYF
TRBJ2-1,TRBD1,few,TRBV20-1,TGCAGTGCTAAGAGGGACAGACTAAATGAGCAGTTCTTC,CSAKRDRLNEQFF
TRBJ1-2,NA,NA,TRBV11-1,TGTGCCGGCAGCTTAGAGTTCGGGGCAGGTGACTATGGCTACACCTTC,CAGSLEFGAGDYGYTF
TRBJ2-7,NA,NA,TRBV5-1,TGCGCCAGCAGCTCCGGGACCTCAAACGAGCAGTACTTC,CASSSGTSNEQYF
TRBJ2-7,NA,many,TRBV7-9,TGTGCCAGCAGCTTAAACAGGGACTACGAGCAGTACTTC,CASSLNRDYEQYF
TRBJ2-1,TRBD1,NA,TRBV13,TGTGCCAGCAGCTTTAGGGACAGGAACAATGAGCAGTTCTTC,CASSFRDRNNEQFF
TRBJ1-2,NA,NA,TRBV12-3/TRBV12-4,TGTGCCAGCAGTTTGGGAGAAGGGGCCGGAATTCTACGACGCTACACCTTC,CASSLGEGAGILRRYTF
TRBJ2-5,NA,NA,TRBV6-5,TGTGCCAGCAGTTACCCGAACAGGGAGACCCAGTACTTC,CASSYPNRETQYF
TRBJ2-1,NA,few,TRBV29-1,TGCAGCGTTGGGTTCTGGGGTAGCTCGGGAAAGTCCTACAATGAGCAGTTCTTC,CSVGFWGSSGKSYNEQFF
TRBJ2-7,NA,once,TRBV11-2,TGTGCCAGCAGCTTAAGCGTTGCGGAGGTCGAGCAGTACTTC,CASSLSVAEVEQYF
TRBJ2-7,TRBD1,NA,TRBV29-1,TGCAGCGTTTCCGTTTTACCGGGACAGGGCCTAAGCTCCTACAATGAGCAGTACTTC,CSVSVLPGQGLSSYNEQYF
TRBJ1-2,TRBD1,NA,TRBV5-1,TGCGCCAGCAGGATGCCAGGGGGCTTTGGCTACACCTTC,CASRMPGGFGYTF